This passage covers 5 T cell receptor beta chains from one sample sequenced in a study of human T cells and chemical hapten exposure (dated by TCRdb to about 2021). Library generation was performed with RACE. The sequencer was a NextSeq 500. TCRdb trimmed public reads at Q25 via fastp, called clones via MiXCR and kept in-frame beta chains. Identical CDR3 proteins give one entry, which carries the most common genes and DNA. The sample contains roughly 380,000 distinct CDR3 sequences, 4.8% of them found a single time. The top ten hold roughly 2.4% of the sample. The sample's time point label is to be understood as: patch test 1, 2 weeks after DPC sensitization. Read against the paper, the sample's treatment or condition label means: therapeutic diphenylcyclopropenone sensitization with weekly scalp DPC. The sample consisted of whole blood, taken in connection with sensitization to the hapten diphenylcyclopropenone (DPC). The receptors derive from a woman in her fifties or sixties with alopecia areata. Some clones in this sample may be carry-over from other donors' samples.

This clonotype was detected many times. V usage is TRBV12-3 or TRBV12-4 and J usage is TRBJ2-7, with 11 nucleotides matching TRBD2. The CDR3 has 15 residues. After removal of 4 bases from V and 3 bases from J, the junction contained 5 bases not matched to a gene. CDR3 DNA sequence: TGTGCCAGCAGTTCCGGGACTAGCGGTTTCTACGAGCAGTACTTC. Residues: CASSSGTSGFYEQYF.

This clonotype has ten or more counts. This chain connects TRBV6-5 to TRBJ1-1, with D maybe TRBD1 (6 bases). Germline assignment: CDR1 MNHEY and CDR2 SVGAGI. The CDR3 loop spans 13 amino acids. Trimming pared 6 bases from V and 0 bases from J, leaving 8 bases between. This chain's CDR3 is CASRGTLNTEAFF. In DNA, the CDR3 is TGTGCCAGCAGGGGGACACTGAACACTGAAGCTTTCTTT.

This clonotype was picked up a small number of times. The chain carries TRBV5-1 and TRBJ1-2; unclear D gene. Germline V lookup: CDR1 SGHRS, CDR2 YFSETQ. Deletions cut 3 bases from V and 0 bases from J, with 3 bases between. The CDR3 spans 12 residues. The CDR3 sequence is CASSSPNYGYTF. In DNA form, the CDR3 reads TGCGCCAGCAGCTCTCCTAACTATGGCTACACCTTC.

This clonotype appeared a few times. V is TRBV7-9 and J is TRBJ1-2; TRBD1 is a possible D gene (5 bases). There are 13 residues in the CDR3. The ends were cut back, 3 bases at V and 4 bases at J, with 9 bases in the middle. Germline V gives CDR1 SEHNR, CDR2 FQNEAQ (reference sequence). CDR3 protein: CASSFDGGYGYTF. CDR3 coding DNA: TGTGCCAGCAGCTTCGATGGGGGCTATGGCTACACCTTC.

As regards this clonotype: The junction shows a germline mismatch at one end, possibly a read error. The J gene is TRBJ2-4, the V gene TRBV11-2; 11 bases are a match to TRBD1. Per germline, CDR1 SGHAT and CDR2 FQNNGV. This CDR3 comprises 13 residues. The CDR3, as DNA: TGTGCCAGCAGCCAGGACAGGGGGCGATTAATCAGCTTC. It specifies CASSQDRGRLISF.